The 9 T cell receptor beta chains below come from one sample, sequenced in a study of T cell responses to AZD1222 COVID-19 vaccine. The protocol was immunoSEQ multiplex PCR, while the TCRdb copy is restricted to in-frame clones and leaves out a portion. The data show 150,000 to 200,000 clones, with more than 75% seen just once and 2.5% to 3% held by the top ten. The sequenced sample was peripheral blood, obtained on day 0 of MenACWY control vaccination. These TCRs come from an adult in good health.

The J gene is TRBJ1-6, the V gene TRBV3-1 (or the pseudogene TRBV3-2), with 8 nucleotides matching TRBD1. The CDR3 contains 21 residues. Germline trimming cut 0 bases from V and 2 bases from J; bases unmatched to any gene: 15. Germline CDR1 and CDR2: LGHDT and YNNKEL (reference sequence). Here the CDR3 DNA reads TGTGCCAGCAGCCAAGAGCCCCCCCCGGGACAGGAAATCCCCTATAATTCACCCCTCCACTTT. Protein: CASSQEPPPGQEIPYNSPLHF.

The rearrangement links TRBV5-5 to TRBJ2-1, with no clear D. The CDR3 loop spans 11 amino acids. CDR1 SGHKS and CDR2 YYEKEE come from the germline V gene (reference sequence). The germline V and J ends were trimmed by 5 bases and 5 bases, with 5 bases remaining between them. CDR3 DNA sequence: TGTGCCAGCAGACTTAACAATGAGCAGTTCTTC. Translating gives CASRLNNEQFF.

The rearrangement joins TRBV2 to TRBJ1-5; maybe TRBD1 (5 bases). The CDR3 totals 14 residues. Germline V gives CDR1 SNHLY, CDR2 FYNNEI. V lost 7 bases and J lost 6, with 16 bases in between. CDR3 in DNA: TGTGCCAGCACCGATCGGGCAGGGACTCAGCCCCAGCATTTT. Its translation: CASTDRAGTQPQHF.

This chain uses TRBV27 with TRBJ2-2; 12 positions agree with TRBD2. The CDR3 consists of 17 residues. The V gene end was trimmed by 3 bases and the J gene end by 0 bases; junction bases not matched to a gene: 2. The V gene's germline CDR1 is MNHEY and CDR2 SMNVEV (reference sequence). Written as DNA, the CDR3 is TGTGCCAGCAGTTTGGGGACTAGCGGGTCGAACACCGGGGAGCTGTTTTTT. This gives the protein CASSLGTSGSNTGELFF.

The chain links TRBV19 to TRBJ2-1; no reliable D call. The CDR3 sequence is 13 residues long. With 4 bases removed from V and 9 bases from J, the gap between germline ends came to 13 bases. Germline assignment: CDR1 LNHDA and CDR2 SQIVND (reference sequence). The CDR3 DNA reads as TGTGCCAGTAGTAGGGAAGGGCTGACTGAGCAGTTCTTC. Residues: CASSREGLTEQFF.

This clone was detected only once. This rearrangement joins TRBV5-1 to TRBJ2-2; no clear D gene. CDR1 is SGHRS and CDR2 is YFSETQ in the germline V gene. This CDR3 comprises 13 residues. Trimming shortened V by 5 bases and J by 1 base, and 6 bases separated the two germline ends. This CDR3 is CASSPGNTGELFF. Here the CDR3 DNA reads TGCGCCAGCAGTCCAGGGAACACCGGGGAGCTGTTTTTT.

The chain combines TRBV7-6 with TRBJ2-1; 8 bases map to TRBD2. Germline trimming cut 2 bases from V and 4 bases from J; bases unmatched to any gene: 7. This CDR3 contains 16 residues. From germline, CDR1 is SGHVS and CDR2 FNYEAQ. The CDR3 region has the DNA TGTGCCAGCAGCTTATTGGGGGCGGGAGGATACAATGAGCAGTTCTTC. Protein product: CASSLLGAGGYNEQFF.

The rearrangement links TRBV2 to TRBJ2-7; tentatively, D is TRBD2 (6 bases). The end of the DNA aligns better with TRBJ2-1, so the J call may be wrong. Germline CDR1 is SNHLY and CDR2 is FYNNEI. This CDR3 is 10 amino acids long. CDR3 protein: CASAGKEQFF. The CDR3 DNA is TGTGCCAGCGCGGGGAAAGAGCAGTTCTTC.

This chain's CDR3 is CSAEVSPGNTIYF. In DNA form, the CDR3 reads TGCAGCGCCGAGGTATCTCCTGGAAACACCATATATTTT. V gene TRBV29-1 combines with J gene TRBJ1-3; D unclear. The V gene lost 7 bases and the J gene lost 2 bases, with 12 bases spanning the gap. Germline CDR1 and CDR2: SQVTM and ANQGSEA. The CDR3 has 13 residues.